A single sample gave rise to the 27 T cell receptor beta chains below, sequenced in a study of T cell responses to AZD1222 COVID-19 vaccine (dated by TCRdb to 2020 to 2022). The library came from the immunoSEQ multiplex PCR assay. Here the immuneACCESS table is served through TCRdb, limited to in-frame sequences with V and J called. Missing clones are a known gap in these copies; in checked studies unresolved V genes cover under half, and the rest lacks a known reason. Within this sample are 89,000 or so clones, with 80% to 90% of them counted one time only. The ten largest clones represent approximately 7.9% of the sample. The label giving this sample's time point can be read as: baseline before first vaccination. Sequencing was performed on peripheral blood, taken on day 0 of AZD1222 vaccination. The receptors here all came from an adult in good health.

As regards this clone: The sample carries other DNA sequences with the same CDR3. V and J are TRBV7-3 and TRBJ2-2; possibly TRBD2 for D (5 bases). Germline CDR1 is SGHTA and CDR2 is FQGTGA. This CDR3 contains 14 residues. Trimming left V 5 bases short and J 7 bases short, with 14 bases between. The CDR3 protein is CASSRSGFIGELFF. CDR3 nucleotide sequence: TGTGCCAGCAGCCGCTCGGGATTCATCGGGGAGCTGTTTTTT.

This chain connects TRBV25-1 to TRBJ2-7; D is unclear. The germline V gene encodes CDR1 MGHDK and CDR2 SYGVNS. This CDR3 contains 13 residues. V lost 7 bases and J 2 bases, leaving 12 bases between the germline ends. The CDR3 nucleotides are TGTGCCAGCACCCCGAGAGCCGCCTACGAGCAGTACTTC. This encodes CASTPRAAYEQYF.

The chain uses TRBV5-1 and TRBJ1-5; 7 bases map to TRBD1. Losses at the gene ends were 0 bases for V and 7 bases for J; bases not matched to a gene: 10. The CDR3 sequence is 16 residues long. In germline, CDR1 is SGHRS, CDR2 YFSETQ. CDR3 nucleotide sequence: TGCGCCAGCAGCTTGGGGGAGGGGGCGATCGGGCAGCCCCAGCATTTT. It codes for CASSLGEGAIGQPQHF.

DNA of the CDR3: TGTGCCACCAGCAGAGATCGGGGAAGACAGCCCCAGCATTTT. Protein: CATSRDRGRQPQHF. The rearrangement links TRBV15 to TRBJ1-5; D gene uncertain. Trimming took off 0 bases at V and 7 bases at J, with 10 bases between the two ends. The CDR3 runs to 14 residues. Looked up from germline, CDR1 is LNHNV and CDR2 is YYDKDF (reference sequence).

The chain couples TRBV28 to TRBJ1-6; D is perhaps TRBD1 (5 bases). This CDR3 is built from 17 residues. Germline assignment: CDR1 MDHEN and CDR2 SYDVKM. The V and J ends lost 1 base and 10 bases respectively, with 20 bases between them. CDR3 in amino acids: CASSLYSRASGDSPLHF. CDR3 DNA: TGTGCCAGCAGTTTATACTCCCGGGCCTCCGGGGACTCACCCCTCCACTTT. Looking up the rest from reference TRBV28 and TRBJ1-6 gives the full variable domain: DVKVTQSSRYLVKRTGEKVFLECVQDMDHENMFWYRQDPGLGLRLIYFSYDVKMKEKGDIPEGYSVSREKKERFSLILESASTNQTSMYLCASSLYSRASGDSPLHFGNGTRLTVT.

This chain connects TRBV30 to TRBJ1-2; weak D call: TRBD1 (5 bases). The germline gives CDR1 GTSNPN, CDR2 SVGIG (reference sequence). There are 14 residues in the CDR3. V was cut by 6 bases and J by 3 bases, with 17 bases left in between. CDR3 amino acids: CACRRQGRDYGYTF. DNA of the CDR3: TGTGCCTGCCGACGGCAGGGCAGGGACTATGGCTACACCTTC.

The chain is built from TRBV28 and TRBJ2-7, with 8 nucleotides matching TRBD1. This CDR3 comprises 16 residues. Per the germline V gene, CDR1 is MDHEN and CDR2 is SYDVKM. J lost 4 bases, V lost 6 bases, and 14 bases had no gene match. CDR3: CASSSPGQGKPYEQYF. The CDR3 DNA reads as TGTGCCAGCAGCTCGCCCGGACAGGGTAAACCTTACGAGCAGTACTTC.

This clone occurred a few times. The rearrangement joins TRBV28 to TRBJ1-1; D remains ambiguous. V lost 1 base and J 5 bases, leaving 5 bases between the germline ends. This CDR3 has 12 residues. Germline loops: CDR1 MDHEN, CDR2 SYDVKM. CDR3: CASSLSGTEAFF. CDR3 DNA sequence: TGTGCCAGCAGTTTATCGGGGACTGAAGCTTTCTTT.

CDR3 sequence (DNA): TGTGCCACCAGTGGAGCTAGCGGCTCCACAGATACGCAGTATTTT. Translation: CATSGASGSTDTQYF. The chain links TRBV24-1 to TRBJ2-3, with 7 bases matching TRBD2. CDR1 is KGHDR, CDR2 SFDVKD, per germline. The CDR3 is 15 residues long. With 5 bases clipped from V and 2 bases from J, the junction kept 6 bases outside the gene matches.

The chain couples TRBV7-9 to TRBJ1-3; no firm D call. V dropped 2 bases and J dropped 0 bases, with 2 bases sitting between them. Germline assignment: CDR1 SEHNR and CDR2 FQNEAQ (reference sequence). This CDR3 is 13 amino acids long. The CDR3 sequence is CASSLNSGNTIYF. CDR3 sequence (DNA): TGTGCCAGCAGCTTAAACTCTGGAAACACCATATATTTT.

V and J are TRBV6-5 and TRBJ2-3, with D unresolved. Germline V lookup: CDR1 MNHEY, CDR2 SVGAGI. The length of the CDR3 is 11 residues. Trimming took off 5 bases at V and 4 bases at J, with 4 bases between the two ends. In DNA form, the CDR3 reads TGTGCCAGCAGTAAGGCAGATACGCAGTATTTT. Translation gives CASSKADTQYF.

The CDR3 loop is CVRSSTGTGGGPVETQYF. CDR3 DNA sequence: TGTGTCAGAAGCTCGACCGGGACAGGGGGCGGGCCGGTAGAGACCCAGTACTTC. The V gene is TRBV7-5, the J gene TRBJ2-5; the table's D call of TRBD1 was not tested on the DNA. TRBV7-5 is tagged as a pseudogene. This CDR3 is built from 18 residues.

The V call is TRBV4-2, the J call TRBJ2-7; D is undetermined. CDR3 length: 14 amino acids. The ends were cut back, 4 bases at V and 0 bases at J, with 10 bases in the middle. Germline V gives CDR1 LGHNA, CDR2 YNFKEQ. The CDR3 spells CASSPPGRSYEQYF. In DNA, the CDR3 is TGTGCCAGCAGCCCGCCCGGACGCTCCTACGAGCAGTACTTC.

The V gene is TRBV28, the J gene TRBJ1-6; a weak D match, TRBD1 (6 bases). This CDR3 is 14 amino acids long. The V end lost 6 bases, the J end lost 4 bases, and 10 bases lay between the germline ends. Germline V CDR1 and CDR2: MDHEN, SYDVKM. The CDR3 DNA reads TGTGCCAGCAGCTACAGGGAGTATAATTCACCCCTCCACTTT. Residues: CASSYREYNSPLHF.

In nucleotides, the CDR3 is TGTGCCAGCAGTCTGGAGACAGTTCAGCCCCAGCATTTT. It translates to CASSLETVQPQHF. This chain connects TRBV12-3 or TRBV12-4 to TRBJ1-5; TRBD1 is a possible D gene (5 bases). This CDR3 region has 13 residues. Trimming removed 5 bases from V and 6 bases from J, with 11 bases in between.

This clone was recorded a few times. This chain connects TRBV2 to TRBJ1-4; D is ambiguous. Germline assignment: CDR1 SNHLY and CDR2 FYNNEI. CDR3 length equals 14 residues. Between the trimmed V and J ends, which lost 6 bases and 6 bases, there was a span of 14 bases. The CDR3 bases are TGTGCCAGCAGGAGAACCCCCGGGGATGAAAAACTGTTTTTT. Translation gives CASRRTPGDEKLFF.

This rearrangement joins TRBV6-6 to TRBJ1-2; D is ambiguous. The CDR3 extends over 13 amino acids. Germline CDR1 is MNHNY and CDR2 is SVGAGI (reference sequence). The V end was cut by 6 bases, the J end by 2 bases, with 10 bases between. CDR3 loop: CASRLTPNYGYTF. In DNA, the CDR3 is TGTGCCAGCAGGTTGACACCCAACTATGGCTACACCTTC.

This sequence joins TRBV12-3 or TRBV12-4 and TRBJ1-1; D is ambiguous. The CDR3 has 12 residues. V gave up 4 bases and J gave up 6 bases, with 9 bases separating them. CDR3 protein: CASSSAEAEAFF. CDR3 in DNA: TGTGCCAGCAGTTCTGCCGAGGCTGAAGCTTTCTTT.

V usage is TRBV19 and J usage is TRBJ1-5, with TRBD1 as a possible D gene (5 bases). This CDR3 contains 15 residues. Germline V lookup: CDR1 LNHDA, CDR2 SQIVND (reference sequence). Trimming stripped 3 bases from V and 0 bases from J, with 9 bases between. CDR3 sequence: CASSIGHVSNQPQHF. DNA for the CDR3: TGTGCCAGTAGTATCGGACACGTTAGCAATCAGCCCCAGCATTTT.

V is TRBV19 and J is TRBJ2-7, with 7 nucleotides matching TRBD1. CDR1 and CDR2 from the germline V gene are LNHDA and SQIVND (reference sequence). The CDR3 consists of 14 residues. The J segment lost 3 bases and the V segment lost 5 bases, leaving 7 bases of the junction unmatched. Here the CDR3 reads CASSSSGGFYEQYF. CDR3 nucleotide sequence: TGTGCCAGTAGTTCTTCAGGGGGTTTCTACGAGCAGTACTTC.

This chain joins TRBV7-3 and TRBJ2-1, with D uncertain. The CDR3 spans 14 residues. V lost 8 bases and J 5 bases, leaving 16 bases between the germline ends. Germline CDR1 and CDR2: SGHTA and FQGTGA. In DNA, the CDR3 is TGTGCCAGCTCGGAAGGACGGTCTAACAATGAGCAGTTCTTC. Amino acids: CASSEGRSNNEQFF.

This chain joins TRBV15 and TRBJ2-1; 14 positions match TRBD2. Germline loops: CDR1 LNHNV, CDR2 YYDKDF (reference sequence). Trimming took 3 bases from V and 8 from J; bases not matched to a gene: 3. The CDR3 has 15 residues. This chain's CDR3 is CATSRGLAGDDEQFF. The DNA of the CDR3 is TGTGCCACCAGCAGGGGACTAGCGGGAGACGATGAGCAGTTCTTC.

CDR3 region: CASTLGHGNQPQHF. For the CDR3, the DNA is TGTGCCAGCACCCTAGGTCATGGCAATCAGCCCCAGCATTTT. The chain recombines TRBV7-8 with TRBJ1-5; D not certain. The CDR3 covers 14 residues. V lost 7 bases, J lost 2 bases, and 12 bases lay in between. Germline V gives CDR1 SGHVS, CDR2 FQNEAQ.

The table lists this clone with a few counts. The chain recombines TRBV7-3 with TRBJ1-1, with a possible D match to TRBD1 (5 bases). The germline V gene has CDR1 SGHTA and CDR2 FQGTGA. This CDR3 has 14 amino acids. The ends were cut back, 1 base at V and 4 bases at J, with 10 bases in the middle. The CDR3: CASSLMGQGTEAFF. The CDR3 coding sequence is TGTGCCAGCAGCTTAATGGGTCAGGGCACTGAAGCTTTCTTT.

This chain's CDR3 is CATSRGQGATGQYF. The CDR3 DNA is TGTGCCACCAGCAGGGGACAGGGGGCGACAGGGCAGTACTTC. The rearrangement joins TRBV15 to TRBJ2-7, with 12 nucleotides matching TRBD1. The trim removed 3 bases at V and 9 bases at J, leaving 6 bases unmatched. The CDR3 spans 14 residues. Germline loops: CDR1 LNHNV, CDR2 YYDKDF (reference sequence).

This chain links TRBV28 with TRBJ1-1; D may be TRBD1 (5 bases). The CDR3 runs 14 residues. The germline V gene encodes CDR1 MDHEN and CDR2 SYDVKM. V was pared by 5 bases and J by 5 bases, with 15 bases between. The CDR3 DNA sequence: TGTGCCAGCAGTCTTGAAGACAGAATAACTGAAGCTTTCTTT. It specifies CASSLEDRITEAFF.

The gene calls are TRBV5-4 and TRBJ1-2, with 8 bases fitting TRBD1. The CDR3 sequence is 15 residues long. V dropped 0 bases and J dropped 4; count of bases not matched to a gene: 5. Germline CDR1 and CDR2: SGHNT and YYREEE (reference sequence). The CDR3 region has the DNA TGTGCCAGCAGCTTGGGGGGACAGGAGACCTATGGCTACACCTTC. This encodes CASSLGGQETYGYTF.